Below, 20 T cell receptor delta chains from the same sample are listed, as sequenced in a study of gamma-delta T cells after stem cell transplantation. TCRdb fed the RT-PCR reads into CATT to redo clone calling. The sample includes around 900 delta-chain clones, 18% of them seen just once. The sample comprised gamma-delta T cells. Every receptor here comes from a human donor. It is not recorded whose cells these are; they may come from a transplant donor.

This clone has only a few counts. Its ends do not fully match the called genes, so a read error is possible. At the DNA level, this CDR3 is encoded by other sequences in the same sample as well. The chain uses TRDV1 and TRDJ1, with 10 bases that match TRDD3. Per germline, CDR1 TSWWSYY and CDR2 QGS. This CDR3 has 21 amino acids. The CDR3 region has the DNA TGTGCTCTTGGAGAACTGTGGCTATCGTACTGGGGGATTGGGTACACCGATAAACTCATCTTT. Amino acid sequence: CALGELWLSYWGIGYTDKLIF.

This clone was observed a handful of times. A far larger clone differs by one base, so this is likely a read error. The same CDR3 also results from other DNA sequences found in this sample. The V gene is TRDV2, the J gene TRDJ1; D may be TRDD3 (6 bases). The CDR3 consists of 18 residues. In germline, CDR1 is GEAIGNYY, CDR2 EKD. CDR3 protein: CACDTVGGPPYGTDKLIF. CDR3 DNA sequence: TGTGCCTGCGACACCGTTGGGGGTCCCCCCTATGGGACCGATAAACTCATCTTT.

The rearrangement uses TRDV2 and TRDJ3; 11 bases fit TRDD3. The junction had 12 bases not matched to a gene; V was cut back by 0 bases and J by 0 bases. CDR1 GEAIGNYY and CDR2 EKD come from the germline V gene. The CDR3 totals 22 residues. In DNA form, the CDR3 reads TGTGCCTGTGACACCCCTACCGTGGGGGATACGGTGGACTCCTGGGACACCCGACAGATGTTTTTC. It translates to CACDTPTVGDTVDSWDTRQMFF.

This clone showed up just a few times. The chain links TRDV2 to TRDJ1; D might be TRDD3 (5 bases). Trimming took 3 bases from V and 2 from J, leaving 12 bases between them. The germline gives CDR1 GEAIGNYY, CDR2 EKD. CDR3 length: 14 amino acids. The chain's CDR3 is CACDPLGGTDKLIF. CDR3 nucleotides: TGTGCCTGTGACCCTCTCGGGGGGACCGATAAACTCATCTTT.

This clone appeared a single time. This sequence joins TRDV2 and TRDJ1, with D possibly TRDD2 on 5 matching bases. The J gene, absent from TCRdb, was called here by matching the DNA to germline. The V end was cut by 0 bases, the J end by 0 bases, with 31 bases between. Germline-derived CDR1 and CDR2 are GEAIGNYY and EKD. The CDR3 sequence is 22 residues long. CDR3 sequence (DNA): TGTGCCTGTGACACCGTCCGTCAAACGAAAGCTTCCGAGTTGAGGAACACCGATAAACTCATCTTT. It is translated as CACDTVRQTKASELRNTDKLIF.

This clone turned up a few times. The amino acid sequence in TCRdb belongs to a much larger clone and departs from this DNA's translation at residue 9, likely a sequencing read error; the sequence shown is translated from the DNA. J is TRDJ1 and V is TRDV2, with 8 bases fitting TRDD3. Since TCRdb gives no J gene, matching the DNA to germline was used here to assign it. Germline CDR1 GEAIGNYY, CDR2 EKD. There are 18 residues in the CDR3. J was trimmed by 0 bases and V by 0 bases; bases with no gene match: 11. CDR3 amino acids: CACDTVSPGLGDTDKLIF. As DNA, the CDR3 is TGTGCCTGTGACACCGTTTCCCCGGGACTGGGGGACACCGATAAACTCATCTTT.

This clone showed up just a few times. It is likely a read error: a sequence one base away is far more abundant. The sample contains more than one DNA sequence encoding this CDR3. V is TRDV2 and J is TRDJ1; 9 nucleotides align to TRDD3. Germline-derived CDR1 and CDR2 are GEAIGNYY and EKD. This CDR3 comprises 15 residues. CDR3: CACDTVGDKTDKLIF. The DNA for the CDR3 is TGTGCCTGTGACACCGTGGGGGATAAAACCGACAAACTCATCTTT.

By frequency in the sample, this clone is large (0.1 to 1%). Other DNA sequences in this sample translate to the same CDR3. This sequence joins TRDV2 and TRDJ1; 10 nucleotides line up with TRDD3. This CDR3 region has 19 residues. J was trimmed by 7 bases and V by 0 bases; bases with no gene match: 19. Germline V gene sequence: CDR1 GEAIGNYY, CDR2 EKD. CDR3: CACDTVMAQLGDRIGKLIF. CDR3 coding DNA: TGTGCCTGTGACACCGTTATGGCTCAGCTGGGGGATAGAATCGGTAAACTCATCTTT.

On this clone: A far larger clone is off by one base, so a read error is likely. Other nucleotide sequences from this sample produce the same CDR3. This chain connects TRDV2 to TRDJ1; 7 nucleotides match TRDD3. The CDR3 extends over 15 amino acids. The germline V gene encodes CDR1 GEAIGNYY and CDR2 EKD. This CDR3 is CACDTVLGKGDKLIF. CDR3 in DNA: TGTGCTTGTGACACCGTACTGGGGAAAGGGGATAAACTCATCTTT.

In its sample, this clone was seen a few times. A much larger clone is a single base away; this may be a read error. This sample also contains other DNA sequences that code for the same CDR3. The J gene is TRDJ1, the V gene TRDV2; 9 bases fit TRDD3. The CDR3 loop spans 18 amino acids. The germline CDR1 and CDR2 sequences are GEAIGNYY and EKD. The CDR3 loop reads CACDTVSPVLGDTDKLIF. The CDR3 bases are TGTGCCTGTGACACCGTTTCCCCGGTACTGGGGGACACAGATAAACTCATCTTT.

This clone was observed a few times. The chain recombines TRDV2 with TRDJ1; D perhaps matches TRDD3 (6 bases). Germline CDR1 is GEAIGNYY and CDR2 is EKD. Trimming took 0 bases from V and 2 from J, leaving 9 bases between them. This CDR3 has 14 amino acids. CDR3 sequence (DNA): TGTGCCTGTGACACCGTGCTGGGGACCGATAAACTCATCTTT. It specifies CACDTVLGTDKLIF.

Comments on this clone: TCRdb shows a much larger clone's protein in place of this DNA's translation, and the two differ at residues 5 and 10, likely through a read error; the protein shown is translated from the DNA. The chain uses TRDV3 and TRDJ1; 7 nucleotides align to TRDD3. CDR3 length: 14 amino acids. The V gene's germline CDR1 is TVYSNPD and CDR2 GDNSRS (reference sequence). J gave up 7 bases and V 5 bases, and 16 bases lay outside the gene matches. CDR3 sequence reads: CALSCYDLGAKLIF. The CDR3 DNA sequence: TGTGCCCTCTCCTGCTACGACCTGGGGGCTAAACTCATCTTT.

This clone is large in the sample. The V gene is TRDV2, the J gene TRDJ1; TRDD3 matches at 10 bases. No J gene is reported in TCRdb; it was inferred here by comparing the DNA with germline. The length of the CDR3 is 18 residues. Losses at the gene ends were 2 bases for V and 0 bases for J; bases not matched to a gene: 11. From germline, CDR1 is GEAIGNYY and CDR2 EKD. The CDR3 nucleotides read TGTGCCTGTGACAGAGGGGGGGATACGCGATCTTACACCGATAAACTCATCTTT. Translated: CACDRGGDTRSYTDKLIF.

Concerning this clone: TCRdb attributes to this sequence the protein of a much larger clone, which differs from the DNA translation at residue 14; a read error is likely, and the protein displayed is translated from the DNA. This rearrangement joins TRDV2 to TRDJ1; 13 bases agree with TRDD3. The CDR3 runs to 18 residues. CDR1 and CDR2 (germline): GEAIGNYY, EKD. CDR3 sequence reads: CACDSLLGDTRVTNKLIF. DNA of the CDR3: TGTGCCTGTGACTCATTACTGGGGGATACGCGTGTCACCAATAAACTCATCTTT.

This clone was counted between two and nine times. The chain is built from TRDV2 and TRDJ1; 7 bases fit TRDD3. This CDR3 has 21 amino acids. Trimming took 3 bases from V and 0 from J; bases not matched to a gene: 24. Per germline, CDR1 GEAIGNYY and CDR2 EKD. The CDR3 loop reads CACDPLNFQSTGDPYTDKLIF. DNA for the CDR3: TGTGCCTGTGACCCCTTAAACTTCCAGTCTACTGGGGACCCGTACACCGATAAACTCATCTTT.

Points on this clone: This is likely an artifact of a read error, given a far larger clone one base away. The CDR3 DNA sequence: TGTGCCTGTAACACCGTTGAGTCCAACCGGCGTACTGGGGGACTCACCGATAAACTCATCTTT. Protein sequence: CACNTVESNRRTGGLTDKLIF. This chain connects TRDV2 to TRDJ1; 9 bases align to TRDD3. CDR3 length: 21 residues. CDR1 is GEAIGNYY and CDR2 is EKD in the germline V gene.

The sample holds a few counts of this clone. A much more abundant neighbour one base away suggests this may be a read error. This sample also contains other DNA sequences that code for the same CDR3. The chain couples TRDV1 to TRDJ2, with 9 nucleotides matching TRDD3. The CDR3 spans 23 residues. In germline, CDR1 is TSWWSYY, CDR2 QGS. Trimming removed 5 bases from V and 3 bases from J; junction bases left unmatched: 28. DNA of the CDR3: TGTGCTCTTGGGAAGGGGATCCTACTGAAATACGGGGGGATACTGGACCTGACAGCACAACTCTTCTTT. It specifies CALGKGILLKYGGILDLTAQLFF.

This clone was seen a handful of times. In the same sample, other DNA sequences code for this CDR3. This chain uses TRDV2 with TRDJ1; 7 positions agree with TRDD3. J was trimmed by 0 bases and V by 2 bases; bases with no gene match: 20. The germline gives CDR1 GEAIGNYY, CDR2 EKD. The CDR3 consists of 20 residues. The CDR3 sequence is CACDSLRSSSLGAYTDKLIF. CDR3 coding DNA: TGTGCCTGTGACAGCCTACGCTCATCCTCCCTGGGGGCGTACACCGATAAACTCATCTTT.

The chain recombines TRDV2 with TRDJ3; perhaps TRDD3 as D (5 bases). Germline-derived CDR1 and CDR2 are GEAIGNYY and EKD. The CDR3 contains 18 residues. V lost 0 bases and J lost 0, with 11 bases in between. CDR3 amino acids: CACDTAGGLSWDTRQMFF. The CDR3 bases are TGTGCCTGTGACACCGCGGGGGGGCTCTCCTGGGACACCCGACAGATGTTTTTC.

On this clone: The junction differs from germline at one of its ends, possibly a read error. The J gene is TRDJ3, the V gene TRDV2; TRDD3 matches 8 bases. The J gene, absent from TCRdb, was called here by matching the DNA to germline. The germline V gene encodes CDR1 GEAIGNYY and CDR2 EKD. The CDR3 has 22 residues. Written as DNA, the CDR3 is TGTGCCTGTGACAATTCAATGCTGGGGGACGCGAGGGGGTCCTGGGGCACCCGACAGATGTTTTTC. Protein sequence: CACDNSMLGDARGSWGTRQMFF.